This TCR beta chain appears in the sequencing data of a study of blood T cell repertoires in COVID-19. Study summary: In each case, the material was cDNA or gDNA derived from T cells, B-cell-depleted T cells, or PBMCs.

Living in 24 US areas, the participants were between roughly 18 and 90 years of age. Participants had their cohort set by participant-reported clinical history. In the study's own analysis: The assay estimated nucleated cells by amplifying reference gene primers. The protocol was immunoSEQ multiplex PCR, while the TCRdb copy is restricted to in-frame clones and leaves out a portion. From that table come the V and J calls and clone size; the DNA was used to work out D and trimming. Here the sample spans some 460,000 clones, about 90% being singletons. V lost 0 bases to trimming and J lost 6 bases, with 10 bases between them. There are 13 residues in the CDR3. Germline values: CDR1 SGDLS, CDR2 YYNGEE.

The rearrangement links TRBV9 to TRBJ2-7; D uncertain. The TCR was taken from a woman under 30 with acute COVID-19. Sequencing was performed on PBMCs or T cells enriched from blood (not recorded which). CDR3 amino acids: CASSVDSTGEQYF. The CDR3 bases are TGTGCCAGCAGCGTAGACTCCACCGGCGAGCAGTACTTC. Filled out from reference TRBV9 and TRBJ2-7, the complete variable domain reads DSGVTQTPKHLITATGQRVTLRCSPRSGDLSVYWYQQSLDQGLQFLIQYYNGEERAKGNILERFSAQQFPDLHSELNLSSLELGDSALYFCASSVDSTGEQYFGPGTRLTVT.